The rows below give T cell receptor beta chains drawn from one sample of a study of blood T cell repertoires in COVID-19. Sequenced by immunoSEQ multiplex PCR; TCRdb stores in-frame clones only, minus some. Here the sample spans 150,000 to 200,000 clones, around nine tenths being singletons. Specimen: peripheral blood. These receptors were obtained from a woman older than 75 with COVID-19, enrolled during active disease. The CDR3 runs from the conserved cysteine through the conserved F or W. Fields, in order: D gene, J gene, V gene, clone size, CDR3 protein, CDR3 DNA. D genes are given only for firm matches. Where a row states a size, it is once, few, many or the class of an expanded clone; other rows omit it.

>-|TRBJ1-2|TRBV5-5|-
CASSLGHGGPYGYTF
TGTGCCAGCAGCTTGGGGCACGGGGGACCCTATGGCTACACCTTC
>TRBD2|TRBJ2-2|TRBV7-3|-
CASATSGLNTGELFF
TGTGCCAGTGCAACTAGCGGGCTGAACACCGGGGAGCTGTTTTTT
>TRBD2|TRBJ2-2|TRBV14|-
CASSQTSGVFGELFF
TGTGCCAGCAGCCAAACTAGCGGGGTGTTCGGGGAGCTGTTTTTT
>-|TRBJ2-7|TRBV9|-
CASSVSTGSYEQYF
TGTGCCAGCAGCGTTAGCACAGGGAGCTACGAGCAGTACTTC
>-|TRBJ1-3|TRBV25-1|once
CASSVSDTIYF
TGTGCCAGCAGTGTGTCCGACACCATATATTTT
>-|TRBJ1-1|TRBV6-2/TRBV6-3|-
CASSPHTGYMNTEAFF
TGTGCCAGCAGTCCCCATACAGGGTATATGAACACTGAAGCTTTCTTT
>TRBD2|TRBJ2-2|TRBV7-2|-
CASSLGGLAGTGELFF
TGTGCCAGCAGCTTAGGAGGACTAGCGGGGACCGGGGAGCTGTTTTTT
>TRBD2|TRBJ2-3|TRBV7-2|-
CASSHPAQREGQEDTQYF
TGTGCCAGCAGCCACCCAGCCCAGCGGGAGGGCCAAGAAGATACGCAGTATTTT
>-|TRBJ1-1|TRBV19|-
CASSIKTEAFF
TGTGCCAGTAGTATTAAAACTGAAGCTTTCTTT
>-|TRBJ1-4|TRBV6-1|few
CASSEHPEKLFF
TGTGCCAGCAGTGAACATCCAGAAAAACTGTTTTTT
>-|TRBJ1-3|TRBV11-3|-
CASSLAGPHSGNTIYF
TGTGCCAGCAGCTTAGCAGGGCCACACTCTGGAAACACCATATATTTT
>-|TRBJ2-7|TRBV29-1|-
CSAQQGTYEQYF
TGCAGCGCCCAACAGGGAACCTACGAGCAGTACTTC
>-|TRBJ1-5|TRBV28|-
CASISGTGPQHF
TGTGCCAGCATTAGCGGGACGGGGCCCCAGCATTTT
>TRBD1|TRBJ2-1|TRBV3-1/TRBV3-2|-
CASSQSGTGGNNEQFF
TGTGCCAGCAGCCAATCCGGGACAGGGGGGAACAATGAGCAGTTCTTC
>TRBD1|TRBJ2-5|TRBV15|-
CATSRSGTALKETQYF
TGTGCCACCAGCAGATCCGGGACAGCCTTAAAAGAGACCCAGTACTTC
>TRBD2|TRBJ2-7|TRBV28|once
CASSFPLTSGSRLSYEQYF
TGTGCCAGCAGTTTCCCCCTAACTAGCGGGAGTAGGTTGAGCTACGAGCAGTACTTC
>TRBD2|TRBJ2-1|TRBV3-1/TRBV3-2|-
CASSPTSGRASYNEQFF
TGTGCCAGCAGCCCGACTAGCGGGAGGGCCTCCTACAATGAGCAGTTCTTC
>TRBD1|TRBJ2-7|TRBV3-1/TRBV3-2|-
CASSQTGVEQYF
TGTGCCAGCAGCCAGACAGGGGTCGAGCAGTACTTC
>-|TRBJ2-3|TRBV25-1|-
CASSVPGQGGTDTQYF
TGTGCCAGCAGTGTCCCGGGGCAGGGAGGTACAGATACGCAGTATTTT
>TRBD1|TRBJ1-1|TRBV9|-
CASSAGTGVEAFF
TGTGCCAGCAGCGCCGGGACAGGAGTTGAAGCTTTCTTT
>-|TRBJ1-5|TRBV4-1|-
CASKDSSAANQPQHF
TGCGCCAGCAAGGACAGCTCCGCCGCGAATCAGCCCCAGCATTTT
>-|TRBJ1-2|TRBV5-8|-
CASSLGWRNTF
TGTGCCAGCAGCTTAGGGTGGAGGAACACCTTC
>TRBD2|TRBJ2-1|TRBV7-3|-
CASSLGLAGEGEQFF
TGTGCCAGCAGCCTAGGACTAGCGGGAGAGGGAGAGCAGTTCTTC
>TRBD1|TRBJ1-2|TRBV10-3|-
CAISEDRAEGGYTF
TGTGCCATCAGTGAAGACAGGGCGGAGGGTGGCTACACCTTC
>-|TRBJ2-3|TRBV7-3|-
CASSLTPADTQYF
TGTGCCAGCAGCCTCACGCCGGCAGATACGCAGTATTTT
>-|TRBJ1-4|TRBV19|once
CASSPPHLGLGEKLFF
TGTGCCAGTAGTCCCCCGCACTTGGGCCTTGGCGAAAAACTGTTTTTT
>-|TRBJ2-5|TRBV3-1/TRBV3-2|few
CASSHTPGVRSETQYF
TGTGCCAGCAGCCATACTCCCGGGGTCCGCTCCGAGACCCAGTACTTC
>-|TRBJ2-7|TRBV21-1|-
CASSLRGGNQGCRYEQYF
TGTGCCAGCAGCCTGAGAGGCGGGAATCAGGGATGCCGCTACGAGCAGTACTTC
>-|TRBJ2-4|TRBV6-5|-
CASRGGSDIQYF
TGTGCCAGCAGGGGCGGGTCGGACATTCAGTACTTC
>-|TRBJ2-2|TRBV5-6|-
CASSLYRGELFF
TGTGCCAGCAGCTTGTATCGCGGGGAGCTGTTTTTT
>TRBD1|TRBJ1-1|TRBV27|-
CASSPRLTGPMNTEAFF
TGTGCCAGCAGTCCCCGACTGACAGGGCCAATGAACACTGAAGCTTTCTTT
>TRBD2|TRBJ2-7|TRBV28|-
CASSLLFRSSGTYEQYF
TGTGCCAGCAGTTTATTATTTCGGTCTAGCGGGACCTACGAGCAGTACTTC
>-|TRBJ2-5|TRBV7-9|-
CASSLSARAKETQYF
TGTGCCAGCAGCTTAAGTGCCAGGGCGAAAGAGACCCAGTACTTC
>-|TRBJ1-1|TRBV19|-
CASRHLVRVTGGSTEAFF
TGTGCCAGTAGGCACCTTGTCAGGGTTACGGGTGGTTCCACTGAAGCTTTCTTT
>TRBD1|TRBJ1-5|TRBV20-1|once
CSASFGTGGPYSNQPQHF
TGCAGTGCTAGTTTTGGGACAGGGGGCCCTTATAGCAATCAGCCCCAGCATTTT
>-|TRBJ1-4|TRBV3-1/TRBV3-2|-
CASRGTTATNEKLFF
TGTGCCAGCAGGGGGACAACTGCAACTAATGAAAAACTGTTTTTT
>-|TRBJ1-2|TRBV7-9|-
CASSFGQTSYGYTF
TGTGCCAGCAGCTTTGGTCAGACTAGCTATGGCTACACCTTC
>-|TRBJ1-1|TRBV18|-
CASSPLPETSSMNTEAFF
TGTGCCAGCTCACCACTACCGGAGACTAGTTCCATGAACACTGAAGCTTTCTTT
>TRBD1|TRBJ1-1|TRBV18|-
CASSLPQGGEAFF
TGTGCCAGCTCACTCCCTCAGGGGGGCGAAGCTTTCTTT
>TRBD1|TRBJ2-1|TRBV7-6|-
CASSSAGLGDRDNEQFF
TGTGCCAGCAGCTCCGCGGGGTTGGGGGACAGGGACAATGAGCAGTTCTTC